What follows describes a single TCR beta chain. As yet, its antigen is unknown. Germline-derived CDR1 and CDR2 are SGHTA and FQGNSA. V dropped 8 bases and J dropped 7 bases, with 18 bases sitting between them. The CDR3 has 13 residues. These data come from a study of OX40 agonist ivuxolimab in advanced cancers. The wider study: Antecedent anti-PD-1, anti-PD-L1 or anti-CTLA-4 therapy was permissible, with roughly 40% having received some.

Profiled with immunoSEQ multiplex PCR; TCRdb holds only in-frame clones, not every one. The sample has tens of thousands of clones, less than 90% seen once. Study-wide results and caveats: On average, CD8+ T cells had more expanded clones than CD4+.

The receptor's source is an adult with an advanced solid tumor such as melanoma, head and neck, liver or kidney cancer. The chain combines TRBV7-2 with TRBJ2-7; TRBD1 might be the D (5 bases). The material was CD4+ or CD8+ T cells sorted from blood, obtained in a trial of the OX40 agonist ivuxolimab. The CDR3, as DNA: TGTGCCAGCGAATCTCAGGGAAGGCTTGAGCAGTACTTC. As protein: CASESQGRLEQYF.